This TCR beta chain was retrieved from a study of shared clonotypes between healthy human individuals. HIV-negative, healthy adults without recent acute infections or vaccinations were the donors. CDR3 length: 15 amino acids. Trimming shortened V by 4 bases and J by 4 bases, and 17 bases separated the two germline ends. The V gene's germline CDR1 is SGHAT and CDR2 FQNNGV. Clones were sequenced by immunoSEQ multiplex PCR, and TCRdb holds only the in-frame ones, with some missing. The sample contains 2.3 million or so clones, 80% to 95% of which appear only once. Sequencing was done on a sample of naive CD4+ T cells from PBMCs. As for subset: CD45RA+ positively selected. The chain carries TRBV11-2 and TRBJ2-7; D tentatively reads TRBD1 or TRBD2 (5 bases each). The sequence derives from a man aged 18-30 years in good health. Some clones in this sample may be carry-over from other donors' samples. This CDR3 reads CASSYPARGAYEQYF. CDR3 bases: TGTGCCAGCAGCTACCCGGCGAGGGGTGCTTACGAGCAGTACTTC.